The rows below give T cell receptor beta chains drawn from one sample of a study of memory CD8 T cells in hepatitis C reinfection. Libraries were prepared by immunoSEQ multiplex PCR; TCRdb keeps only in-frame clonotypes and omits some of them. The sample has about 47,000 clones; approximately 88% are singletons. Sequenced material: naive CD8+ T cells sorted from blood. The source is a man aged 18 to 30 with hepatitis C virus infection. Each CDR3 is given with its conserved first and last residue. A D gene is named only where the DNA matches it firmly. Only some rows state a clone size, as once, few, many or a class for expanded clones.

j_call,v_call,clone_size,d_call,cdr3_aa,cdr3_nt
TRBJ2-3,TRBV19,-,TRBD2,CASSISGSSDTQYF,TGTGCCAGTAGTATAAGCGGGAGTTCAGATACGCAGTATTTT
TRBJ2-2,TRBV7-8,-,-,CASSQPGTKNTGELFF,TGTGCCAGCAGCCAGCCCGGGACAAAGAACACCGGGGAGCTGTTTTTT
TRBJ2-2,TRBV9,-,TRBD2,CASSASGGRAGELFF,TGTGCCAGCAGCGCGAGCGGGGGGCGGGCCGGGGAGCTGTTTTTT
TRBJ1-1,TRBV11-2,-,TRBD1,CASSSGQGSVTEAFF,TGTGCCAGCAGCTCCGGACAGGGTTCGGTCACTGAAGCTTTCTTT
TRBJ2-3,TRBV7-9,-,-,CASSPQGDSTDTQYF,TGTGCCAGCAGCCCACAGGGTGATAGCACAGATACGCAGTATTTT
TRBJ2-1,TRBV4-1,-,-,CASSPQVLGNTEQFF,TGCGCCAGCAGCCCACAGGTTTTGGGAAATACTGAGCAGTTCTTC
TRBJ1-6,TRBV4-1,once,-,CASSQVYNSYNSPLHF,TGCGCCAGCAGCCAAGTATACAACTCCTATAATTCACCCCTCCACTTT
TRBJ2-5,TRBV5-6,-,-,CASSLELQETQYF,TGTGCCAGCAGCTTGGAACTCCAAGAGACCCAGTACTTC
TRBJ1-5,TRBV7-9,-,TRBD1,CASSLASTGGNQPQHF,TGTGCCAGCAGCTTAGCTAGTACAGGGGGCAATCAGCCCCAGCATTTT
TRBJ2-3,TRBV4-3,-,TRBD2,CASSQGTSITDTQYF,TGCGCCAGCAGCCAAGGGACTAGCATAACAGATACGCAGTATTTT
TRBJ1-2,TRBV9,-,-,CASSVESGYGYTF,TGTGCCAGCAGCGTAGAATCAGGCTATGGCTACACCTTC
TRBJ1-5,TRBV6-6,-,-,CASSQIPGLNQPQHF,TGTGCCAGCAGCCAAATTCCAGGGCTAAATCAGCCCCAGCATTTT
TRBJ1-5,TRBV4-1,-,-,CASSQVGGQPQHF,TGCGCCAGCAGCCAAGTGGGGGGGCAGCCCCAGCATTTT
TRBJ2-7,TRBV28,-,-,CASSVTQLGAYEQYF,TGTGCCAGCAGTGTTACACAGCTCGGGGCCTACGAGCAGTACTTC
TRBJ1-4,TRBV7-6,-,-,CASSSYGTELNEKLFF,TGTGCCAGCAGCTCATACGGAACAGAGCTTAATGAAAAACTGTTTTTT
TRBJ2-7,TRBV19,once,TRBD1,CASSPGTGLSYEQYF,TGTGCCAGTAGCCCCGGGACAGGGCTATCGTACGAGCAGTACTTC
TRBJ1-6,TRBV4-3,-,TRBD1,CASSQDSTGIGSPLHF,TGCGCCAGCAGCCAAGATTCGACAGGGATAGGGTCACCCCTCCACTTT
TRBJ1-1,TRBV28,-,TRBD1,CASSPRPTGYANTEAFF,TGTGCCAGCAGTCCCCGCCCGACAGGGTATGCGAACACTGAAGCTTTCTTT
TRBJ2-1,TRBV28,-,TRBD2,CASSLIPSGIRFF,TGTGCCAGCAGTTTAATCCCTAGCGGGATAAGGTTCTTC
TRBJ2-5,TRBV7-2,-,-,CASSPRRRNEETQYF,TGTGCCAGCAGCCCCCGGCGGCGAAATGAAGAGACCCAGTACTTC
TRBJ2-1,TRBV30,-,TRBD2,CAWDQPGLDNEQFF,TGTGCCTGGGATCAACCGGGACTAGATAATGAGCAGTTCTTC
TRBJ2-7,TRBV4-1,-,TRBD2,CASSQGGLAVEQYF,TGCGCCAGCAGCCAAGGTGGACTAGCGGTCGAGCAGTACTTC
TRBJ2-2,TRBV27,-,-,CASSLLTGRPTGELFF,TGTGCCAGCAGTCTGCTGACAGGCCGTCCCACCGGGGAGCTGTTTTTT
TRBJ1-1,TRBV4-1,-,-,CASSQPQGHPNTEAFF,TGCGCCAGCAGCCAACCCCAGGGACACCCGAACACTGAAGCTTTCTTT
TRBJ1-1,TRBV30,-,TRBD1,CAWSVRGLNTEAFF,TGTGCCTGGAGTGTCAGGGGGCTGAACACTGAAGCTTTCTTT
TRBJ2-3,TRBV11-2,-,-,CASSLDFTDTQYF,TGTGCCAGCAGCTTAGACTTCACAGATACGCAGTATTTT
TRBJ2-2,TRBV7-9,-,TRBD1,CASSPDRDAGELFF,TGTGCCAGCAGCCCAGACAGGGATGCCGGGGAGCTGTTTTTT
TRBJ2-1,TRBV7-3,-,-,CASSFPNLYNEQFF,TGTGCCAGCAGCTTCCCCAACTTATACAATGAGCAGTTCTTC
TRBJ1-1,TRBV13,-,TRBD1,CASSLATGDTEAFF,TGTGCCAGCAGCTTAGCGACAGGGGATACTGAAGCTTTCTTT
TRBJ2-5,TRBV4-1,-,TRBD2,CASSLAAGGLETQYF,TGCGCCAGCAGCCTTGCGGCGGGGGGGCTAGAGACCCAGTACTTC
TRBJ1-1,TRBV4-1,-,-,CASSLLPGMNTEAFF,TGCGCCAGCAGCCTGCTGCCAGGTATGAACACTGAAGCTTTCTTT
TRBJ1-5,TRBV19,-,TRBD1,CASSRDRGNQPQHF,TGTGCCAGTAGTAGGGACAGGGGCAATCAGCCCCAGCATTTT
TRBJ2-2,TRBV11-2,-,-,CASSSPTGELFF,TGTGCCAGCAGCTCCCCGACCGGGGAGCTGTTTTTT
TRBJ1-5,TRBV27,once,-,CASSQDGGIGQPQHF,TGTGCCAGCTCCCAGGACGGAGGGATAGGCCAGCCCCAGCATTTT
TRBJ1-2,TRBV7-9,-,-,CASSEDSYGYTF,TGTGCCAGCAGCGAGGACAGCTATGGCTACACCTTC
TRBJ1-2,TRBV2,-,TRBD1,CASSGTGNDGYGYTF,TGTGCCAGCAGCGGGACAGGTAATGACGGCTATGGCTACACCTTC
TRBJ1-5,TRBV19,-,-,CASSMSDYSNQPQHF,TGTGCCAGTAGTATGTCAGATTATAGCAATCAGCCCCAGCATTTT
TRBJ2-4,TRBV28,-,-,CASNPHGDEAKNIQYF,TGTGCCAGCAACCCTCACGGGGATGAAGCCAAAAACATTCAGTACTTC
TRBJ2-1,TRBV2,-,TRBD2,CASSGEREGQNEQFF,TGTGCCAGCAGTGGCGAGCGGGAGGGCCAGAATGAGCAGTTCTTC
TRBJ1-1,TRBV4-1,-,-,CATGPGVKSRPQAFF,TGCGCAACCGGTCCGGGGGTAAAGTCTCGTCCCCAAGCTTTCTTT
TRBJ2-1,TRBV7-9,-,TRBD2,CASSTPSGRVSYNEQFF,TGTGCCAGCAGCACCCCTAGCGGGAGGGTCTCCTACAATGAGCAGTTCTTC
TRBJ2-3,TRBV11-2,-,-,CASSLISTDTQYF,TGTGCCAGCAGCTTAATAAGCACAGATACGCAGTATTTT
TRBJ2-7,TRBV19,-,TRBD2,CASSMTSDSYEQYF,TGTGCCAGTAGTATGACTAGCGACTCCTACGAGCAGTACTTC
TRBJ2-5,TRBV18,-,-,CASSPENAGVRETQYF,TGTGCCAGCTCACCCGAAAATGCAGGGGTCCGAGAGACCCAGTACTTC
TRBJ2-1,TRBV5-1,-,-,CASSYDRYNEQFF,TGCGCCAGCAGCTATGACAGGTACAATGAGCAGTTCTTC
TRBJ2-5,TRBV4-1,-,-,CASSVDGGRGGTQYF,TGCGCCAGCAGCGTAGACGGCGGAAGGGGTGGGACCCAGTACTTC
TRBJ2-1,TRBV6-1,-,TRBD1,CASSGGDRDPNEQFF,TGTGCCAGCAGTGGGGGGGACAGGGACCCCAATGAGCAGTTCTTC
TRBJ2-5,TRBV7-9,-,-,CASSSGETQYF,TGTGCCAGCAGCTCCGGAGAGACCCAGTACTTC
TRBJ2-1,TRBV5-4,-,TRBD2,CASSLGLAGTYNEQFF,TGTGCCAGCAGCTTAGGACTAGCGGGAACCTACAATGAGCAGTTCTTC
TRBJ1-1,TRBV2,-,-,CASSPGVATEAFF,TGTGCCAGCAGTCCCGGGGTGGCCACTGAAGCTTTCTTT
TRBJ1-1,TRBV10-1,-,TRBD1,CASSGGTGANTEAFF,TGCGCCAGCAGTGGTGGGACAGGGGCGAACACTGAAGCTTTCTTT
TRBJ1-1,TRBV11-2,-,-,CASGGTEAFF,TGTGCCAGCGGGGGGACTGAAGCTTTCTTT
TRBJ2-7,TRBV11-1,-,-,CASSLDSYEQYF,TGTGCCAGCAGCTTGGACAGCTACGAGCAGTACTTC
TRBJ2-2,TRBV2,-,TRBD2,CASSELAGDPGGELFF,TGTGCCAGCAGTGAACTAGCGGGTGACCCTGGGGGGGAGCTGTTTTTT
TRBJ2-7,TRBV5-4,-,TRBD2,CASSLSGSSYEQYF,TGTGCCAGCAGCCTTAGCGGGAGCTCCTACGAGCAGTACTTC
TRBJ2-3,TRBV5-1,-,TRBD2,CASSLGTSGVRLHTQYF,TGCGCCAGCAGCTTGGGGACTAGCGGGGTCCGACTACATACGCAGTATTTT
TRBJ1-1,TRBV7-9,-,-,CASSLPVEAFF,TGTGCCAGCAGCTTACCGGTGGAAGCTTTCTTT
TRBJ2-3,TRBV5-4,-,TRBD2,CASSSPGLGPLDTQYF,TGTGCCAGCAGCTCCCCGGGACTAGGGCCGCTAGATACGCAGTATTTT
TRBJ2-2,TRBV19,-,-,CASSWSSAGELFF,TGTGCCAGTAGTTGGAGCTCCGCCGGGGAGCTGTTTTTT